The sequence of this TCR beta chain was determined in a study of OX40 agonist ivuxolimab in advanced cancers. This CDR3 comprises 16 residues. Germline CDR1 reads SGHRS; CDR2 reads YFSETQ. Trimming cost V 3 bases and J 2 bases, with 14 bases left between them. Clones were read by immunoSEQ multiplex PCR, and TCRdb kept only the in-frame ones, dropping some. The sample holds about 41,000 clones, about 90% seen once. This clone has a handful of counts. The chain recombines TRBV5-1 with TRBJ2-2, with no clear D. This TCR derives from an adult with an advanced solid tumor such as melanoma, head and neck, liver or kidney cancer. Sequenced here: CD4+ or CD8+ T cells sorted from blood, sampled in a trial of the OX40 agonist ivuxolimab. The CDR3 loop is CASSYTPTKNTGELFF. In nucleotides, the CDR3 is TGCGCCAGCAGCTATACACCCACTAAAAACACCGGGGAGCTGTTTTTT.